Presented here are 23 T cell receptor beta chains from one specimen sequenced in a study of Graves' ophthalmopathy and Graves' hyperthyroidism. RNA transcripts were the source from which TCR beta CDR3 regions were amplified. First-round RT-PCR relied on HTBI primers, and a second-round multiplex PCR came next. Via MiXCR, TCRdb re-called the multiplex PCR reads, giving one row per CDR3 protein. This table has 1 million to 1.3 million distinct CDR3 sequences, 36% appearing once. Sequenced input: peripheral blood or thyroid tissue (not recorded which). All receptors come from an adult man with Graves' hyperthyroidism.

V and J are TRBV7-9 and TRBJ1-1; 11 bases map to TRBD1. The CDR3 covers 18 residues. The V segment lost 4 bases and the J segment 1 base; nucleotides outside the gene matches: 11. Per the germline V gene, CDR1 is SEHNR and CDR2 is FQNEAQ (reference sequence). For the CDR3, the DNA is TGTGCCAGCAGCTCCTGGACCGGGACAGGGGGTAGGAACACTGAAGCTTTCTTT. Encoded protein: CASSSWTGTGGRNTEAFF.

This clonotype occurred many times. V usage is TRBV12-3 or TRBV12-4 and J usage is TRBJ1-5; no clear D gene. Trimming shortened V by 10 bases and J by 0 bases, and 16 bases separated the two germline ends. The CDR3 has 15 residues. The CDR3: CATATTAISNQPQHF. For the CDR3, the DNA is TGTGCCACCGCAACAACAGCGATTAGCAATCAGCCCCAGCATTTT.

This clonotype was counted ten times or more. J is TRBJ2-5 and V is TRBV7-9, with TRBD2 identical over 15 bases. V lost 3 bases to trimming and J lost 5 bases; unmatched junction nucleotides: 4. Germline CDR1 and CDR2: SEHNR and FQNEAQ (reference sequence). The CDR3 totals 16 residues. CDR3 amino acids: CASSLPGLAGGETQYF. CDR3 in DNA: TGTGCCAGCAGCTTGCCCGGACTAGCGGGAGGGGAGACCCAGTACTTC.

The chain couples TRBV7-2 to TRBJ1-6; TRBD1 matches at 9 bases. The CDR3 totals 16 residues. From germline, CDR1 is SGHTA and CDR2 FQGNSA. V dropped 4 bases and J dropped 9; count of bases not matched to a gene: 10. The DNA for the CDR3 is TGTGCCAGCAGCTACAGGGGGCAGGGGGCAAGTTCACCCCTCCACTTT. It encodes CASSYRGQGASSPLHF.

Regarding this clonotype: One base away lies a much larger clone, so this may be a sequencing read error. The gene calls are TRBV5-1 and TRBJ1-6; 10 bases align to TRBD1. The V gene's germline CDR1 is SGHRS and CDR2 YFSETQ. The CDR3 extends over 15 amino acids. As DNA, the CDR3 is TGCGCCAGCAGCTTGGGACAGGGGGCATATTCACCCGTCCACTTT. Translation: CASSLGQGAYSPVHF. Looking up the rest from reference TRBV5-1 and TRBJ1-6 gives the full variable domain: KAGVTQTPRYLIKTRGQQVTLSCSPISGHRSVSWYQQTPGQGLQFLFEYFSETQRNKGNFPGRFSGRQFSNSRSEMNVSTLELGDSALYLCASSLGQGAYSPVHFGNGTRLTVT.

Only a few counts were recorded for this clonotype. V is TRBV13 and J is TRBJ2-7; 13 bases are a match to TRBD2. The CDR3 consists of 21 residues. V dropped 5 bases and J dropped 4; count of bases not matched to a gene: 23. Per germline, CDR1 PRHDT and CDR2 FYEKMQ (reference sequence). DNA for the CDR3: TGTGCCAGCAGCCCCGGGACTAGCGGGGTCGGGAGAGGGGAAGGGAGTTACGAGCAGTACTTC. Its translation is CASSPGTSGVGRGEGSYEQYF.

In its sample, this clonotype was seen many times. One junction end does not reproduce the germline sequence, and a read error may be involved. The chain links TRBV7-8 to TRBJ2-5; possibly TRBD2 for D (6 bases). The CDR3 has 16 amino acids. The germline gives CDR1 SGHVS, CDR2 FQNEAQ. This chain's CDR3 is CASTLFVASVQETQYF. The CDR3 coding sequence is TGTGCCAGCACCTTATTTGTGGCTAGCGTCCAAGAGACCCAGTACTTC. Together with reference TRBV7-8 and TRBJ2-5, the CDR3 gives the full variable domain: GAGVSQSPRYKVAKRGQDVALRCDPISGHVSLFWYQQALGQGPEFLTYFQNEAQLDKSGLPSDRFFAERPEGSVSTLKIQRTQQEDSAVYLCASTLFVASVQETQYFGPGTRLLVL.

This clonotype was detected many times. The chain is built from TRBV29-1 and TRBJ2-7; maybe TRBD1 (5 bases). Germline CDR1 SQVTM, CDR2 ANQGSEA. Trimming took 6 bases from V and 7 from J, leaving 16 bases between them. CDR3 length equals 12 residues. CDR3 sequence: CSVTARVGEQYF. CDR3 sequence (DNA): TGCAGCGTGACCGCCAGGGTAGGGGAGCAGTACTTC.

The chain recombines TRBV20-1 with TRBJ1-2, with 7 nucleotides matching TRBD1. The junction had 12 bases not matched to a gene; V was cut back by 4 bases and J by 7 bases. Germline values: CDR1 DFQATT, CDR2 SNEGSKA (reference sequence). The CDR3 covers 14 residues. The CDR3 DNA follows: TGCAGTGCTAAGGCACAGGGGTATTTCCTTGGCTACACCTTC. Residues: CSAKAQGYFLGYTF.

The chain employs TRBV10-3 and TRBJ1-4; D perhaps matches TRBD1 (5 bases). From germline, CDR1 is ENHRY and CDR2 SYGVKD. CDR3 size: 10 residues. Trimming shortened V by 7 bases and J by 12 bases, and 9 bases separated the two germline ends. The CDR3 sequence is CAITRGQLFF. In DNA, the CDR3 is TGTGCCATCACTCGGGGCCAACTGTTTTTT.

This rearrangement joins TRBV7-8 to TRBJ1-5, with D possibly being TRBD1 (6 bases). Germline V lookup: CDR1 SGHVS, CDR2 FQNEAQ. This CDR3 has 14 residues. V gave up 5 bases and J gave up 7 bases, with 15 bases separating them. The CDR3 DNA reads TGTGCCAGCAGCCAGGGGTGGAGTGACCAGCCCCAGCATTTT. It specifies CASSQGWSDQPQHF.

The DNA for the CDR3 is TGCAGCGTTGGTGGTGGGGGGTTGGCTGGCCAAGAGACCCAGTACTTC. This sequence encodes CSVGGGGLAGQETQYF. This rearrangement joins TRBV29-1 to TRBJ2-5; a weak D match, TRBD2 (6 bases). In germline, CDR1 is SQVTM, CDR2 ANQGSEA. V was cut by 4 bases and J by 1 base, with 19 bases left in between. The CDR3 runs 16 residues.

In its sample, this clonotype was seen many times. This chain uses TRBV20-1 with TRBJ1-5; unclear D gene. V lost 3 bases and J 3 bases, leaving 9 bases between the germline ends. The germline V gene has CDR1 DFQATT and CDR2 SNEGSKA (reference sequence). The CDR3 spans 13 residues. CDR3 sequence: CSASGTVNQPQHF. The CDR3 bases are TGCAGTGCTAGTGGTACAGTCAATCAGCCCCAGCATTTT.

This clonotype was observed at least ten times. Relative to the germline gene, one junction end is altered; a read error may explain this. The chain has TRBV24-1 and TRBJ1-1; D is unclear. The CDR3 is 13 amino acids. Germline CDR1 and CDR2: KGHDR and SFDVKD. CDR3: CAASDPQIAEAFF. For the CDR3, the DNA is TGTGCCGCCAGTGACCCCCAGATCGCTGAAGCTTTCTTT.

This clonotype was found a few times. The CDR3: CASSPPGLAGTDTQYF. In DNA form, the CDR3 reads TGTGCCAGCAGCCCCCCCGGACTAGCGGGGACAGATACGCAGTATTTT. This sequence joins TRBV11-2 and TRBJ2-3; 12 bases align to TRBD2. Germline-derived CDR1 and CDR2 are SGHAT and FQNNGV. V shed 5 bases and J 3 bases; nucleotides not matched to a gene: 6. CDR3 length: 16 residues.

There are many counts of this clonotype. CDR3 sequence (DNA): TGCAGCGTCGTCCGGACAGGACCGGGGACCCAGTACTTC. It specifies CSVVRTGPGTQYF. The rearrangement links TRBV29-1 to TRBJ2-5, with 7 bases that match TRBD1. Trimming took 6 bases from V and 7 from J; bases not matched to a gene: 11. Germline CDR1 SQVTM, CDR2 ANQGSEA. The CDR3 is 13 residues long.

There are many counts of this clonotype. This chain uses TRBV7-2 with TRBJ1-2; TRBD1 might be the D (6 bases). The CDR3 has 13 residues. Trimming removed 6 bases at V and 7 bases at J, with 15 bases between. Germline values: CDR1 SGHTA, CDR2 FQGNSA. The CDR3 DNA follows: TGTGCCAGCAGGCCGATAGGGGGTATTGGCTACACCTTC. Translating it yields CASRPIGGIGYTF.

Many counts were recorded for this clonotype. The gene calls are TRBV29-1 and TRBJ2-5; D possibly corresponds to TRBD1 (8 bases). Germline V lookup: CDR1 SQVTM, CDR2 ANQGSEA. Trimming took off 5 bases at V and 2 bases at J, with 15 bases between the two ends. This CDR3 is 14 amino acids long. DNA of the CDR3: TGCAGCGTTACCACAGGGGGGGGTCAAGAGACCCAGTACTTC. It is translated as CSVTTGGGQETQYF.

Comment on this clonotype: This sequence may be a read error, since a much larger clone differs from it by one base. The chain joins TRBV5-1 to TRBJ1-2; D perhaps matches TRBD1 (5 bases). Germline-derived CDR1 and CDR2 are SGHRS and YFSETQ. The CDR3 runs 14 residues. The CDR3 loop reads CAGSRGFGARGYTF. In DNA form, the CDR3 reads TGCGCCGGCAGCCGAGGGTTCGGGGCTCGAGGCTACACCTTC.

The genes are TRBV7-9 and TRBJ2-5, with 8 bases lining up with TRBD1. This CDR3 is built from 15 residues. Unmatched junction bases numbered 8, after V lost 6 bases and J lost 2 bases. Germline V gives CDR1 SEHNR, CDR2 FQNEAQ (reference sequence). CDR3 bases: TGTGCCAGCAGGGGAACAGGGGGGCCACAAGAGACCCAGTACTTC. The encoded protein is CASRGTGGPQETQYF. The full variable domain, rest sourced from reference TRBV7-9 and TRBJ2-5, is DTGVSQNPRHKITKRGQNVTFRCDPISEHNRLYWYRQTLGQGPEFLTYFQNEAQLEKSRLLSDRFSAERPKGSFSTLEIQRTEQGDSAMYLCASRGTGGPQETQYFGPGTRLLVL.

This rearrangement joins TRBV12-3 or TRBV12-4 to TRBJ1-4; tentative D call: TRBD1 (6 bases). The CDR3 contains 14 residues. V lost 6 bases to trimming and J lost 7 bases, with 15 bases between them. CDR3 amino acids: CASSLNPGVEKLFF. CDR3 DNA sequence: TGTGCCAGCAGCCTGAATCCAGGGGTTGAAAAACTGTTTTTT.

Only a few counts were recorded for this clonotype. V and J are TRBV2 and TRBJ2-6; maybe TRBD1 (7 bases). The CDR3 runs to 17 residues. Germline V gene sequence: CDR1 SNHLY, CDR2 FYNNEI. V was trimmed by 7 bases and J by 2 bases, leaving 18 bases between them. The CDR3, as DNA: TGTGCCAGCAAGGGCTTATCAGGGGGGCCTGGGGCCAACGTCCTGACTTTC. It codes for CASKGLSGGPGANVLTF.

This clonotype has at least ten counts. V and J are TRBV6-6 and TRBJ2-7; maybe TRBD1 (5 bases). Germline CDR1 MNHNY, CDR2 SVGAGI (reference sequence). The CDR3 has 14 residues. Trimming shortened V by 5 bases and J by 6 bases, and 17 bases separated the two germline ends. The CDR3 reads CASSGSAQGSEQYF. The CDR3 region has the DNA TGTGCCAGCAGTGGATCTGCGCAGGGCTCCGAGCAGTACTTC.